The rows below give T cell receptor beta chains drawn from one sample of a study of T cell changes during pregnancy in multiple sclerosis. The protocol was immunoSEQ multiplex PCR, while the TCRdb copy is restricted to in-frame clones and leaves out a portion. The data hold over 90,000 clones, with almost 95% observed a single time. The sequencing here drew on peripheral blood, taken after pregnancy. These receptors were taken from a female donor with multiple sclerosis, enrolled in a pregnancy study. Each CDR3 is given with its conserved first and last residue. The D gene is left open where the match is weak. Rows give clone size only sometimes, using once, few, many, or a class for an expanded clone.

length,D,V,size,J,CDR3,DNA
15,TRBD2,TRBV27,.,TRBJ2-7,CASSLATSGLLEQYF,TGTGCCAGCAGTTTAGCAACTAGCGGCCTCCTCGAGCAGTACTTC
14,TRBD2,TRBV7-8,.,TRBJ2-7,CASSPGGSSYEQYF,TGTGCCAGCAGCCCCGGGGGGAGCTCCTACGAGCAGTACTTC
16,TRBD1,TRBV5-6,once,TRBJ1-5,CASSSRDRGVYQPQHF,TGTGCCAGCAGCTCCCGGGACAGGGGAGTTTATCAGCCCCAGCATTTT
17,.,TRBV4-3,few,TRBJ1-2,CASSQDRFSGAFYGYTF,TGCGCCAGCAGCCAAGATCGTTTTTCTGGGGCCTTCTATGGCTACACCTTC
15,TRBD2,TRBV5-4,.,TRBJ2-3,CASSLASGRTDTQYF,TGTGCCAGCAGCTTGGCTAGCGGGAGAACAGATACGCAGTATTTT
14,.,TRBV19,.,TRBJ2-2,CASSMWHFTGELFF,TGTGCCAGTAGTATGTGGCATTTCACCGGGGAGCTGTTTTTT
16,.,TRBV5-5,.,TRBJ1-2,CASSLGQGPIPYGYTF,TGTGCCAGCAGCTTGGGCCAGGGCCCTATTCCCTATGGCTACACCTTC
11,.,TRBV10-3,.,TRBJ2-7,CAIRAGYEQYF,TGTGCCATCAGAGCGGGTTACGAGCAGTACTTC
17,.,TRBV4-2,.,TRBJ2-1,CASSQDPRDYLRNEQFF,TGTGCCAGCAGCCAAGATCCACGAGACTACCTGAGAAATGAGCAGTTCTTC
11,.,TRBV6-6,.,TRBJ1-1,CASSTGAEAFF,TGTGCCAGCAGTACCGGGGCTGAAGCTTTCTTT
14,TRBD2,TRBV9,once,TRBJ2-2,CASRSGVNTGELFF,TGTGCCAGCAGGAGCGGGGTGAACACCGGGGAGCTGTTTTTT
11,TRBD2,TRBV10-2,.,TRBJ2-1,CASSASGEQFF,TGCGCCAGCAGTGCTAGCGGTGAGCAGTTCTTC
13,.,TRBV28,.,TRBJ2-1,CASSLWQGNEQFF,TGTGCCAGCAGTTTATGGCAGGGCAATGAGCAGTTCTTC
15,TRBD1,TRBV5-1,.,TRBJ1-5,CASSSDRDSNQPQHF,TGCGCCAGCAGCTCGGACAGGGATAGCAATCAGCCCCAGCATTTT
15,TRBD1,TRBV14,.,TRBJ2-7,CASSHLPRGRSEQYF,TGTGCCAGCAGCCACCTACCCAGGGGGCGGTCCGAGCAGTACTTC
16,TRBD1,TRBV11-1,.,TRBJ1-1,CASSLSRTGRGTEAFF,TGTGCCAGCAGCTTATCCCGGACAGGGCGAGGCACTGAAGCTTTCTTT
14,TRBD2,TRBV7-8,.,TRBJ2-7,CASSLITSGREQYF,TGTGCCAGCAGCTTGATAACTAGCGGGAGAGAGCAGTACTTC
15,.,TRBV2,few,TRBJ1-5,CASLDSGYSNQPQHF,TGTGCCAGCCTCGACTCGGGGTATAGCAATCAGCCCCAGCATTTT
11,.,TRBV19,.,TRBJ1-2,CASSIQYGYTF,TGTGCCAGTAGTATACAGTATGGCTACACCTTC
17,TRBD2,TRBV28,.,TRBJ2-7,CASSPVQGLAGGGEQYF,TGTGCCAGCAGTCCCGTCCAGGGACTAGCGGGAGGGGGCGAGCAGTACTTC